This T cell receptor (beta chain) was sequenced during a study of CD8 T cells in Susac syndrome. RNA, at roughly 0.45 to 1 ug, was reverse transcribed with random hexamers. TCRdb fed the immunoSEQ multiplex PCR reads into MiXCR, producing one record per CDR3 protein. This sample has about 190,000 distinct CDR3 sequences, with more than 85% found just once. V shed 2 bases and J shed 6 bases, with 14 bases lying between them. The germline V gene encodes CDR1 DFQATT and CDR2 SNEGSKA (reference sequence). CDR3 length: 14 residues. This chain uses TRBV20-1 with TRBJ2-1; no definite D call. The sequence was obtained from a human donor with Susac syndrome. The specimen was CD8+ T cells from PBMCs. This chain's CDR3 is CSARPLGQANEQFF. DNA of the CDR3: TGCAGTGCTAGACCACTTGGGCAGGCCAATGAGCAGTTCTTC.